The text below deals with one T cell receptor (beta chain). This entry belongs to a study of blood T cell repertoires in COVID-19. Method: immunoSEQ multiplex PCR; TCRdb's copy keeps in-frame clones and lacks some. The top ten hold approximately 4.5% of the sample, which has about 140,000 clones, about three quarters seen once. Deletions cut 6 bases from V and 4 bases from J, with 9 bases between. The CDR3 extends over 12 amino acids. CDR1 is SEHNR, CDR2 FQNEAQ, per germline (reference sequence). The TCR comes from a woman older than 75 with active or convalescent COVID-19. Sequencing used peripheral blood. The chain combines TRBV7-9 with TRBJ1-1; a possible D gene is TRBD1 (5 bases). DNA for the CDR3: TGTGCCAGCAGTGCAGGGTTCACTGAAGCTTTCTTT. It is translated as CASSAGFTEAFF.